These 5 T cell receptor beta chains share one sample of origin, sequenced in a study of beta chain features in type 1 diabetes (dated by TCRdb to the late 2010s). Beyond this particular receptor, the publication reports: In all four CD4+ subsets, TCRB CDR3 length was moderately but significantly shorter in type 1 diabetes patients.

Library creation used the immunoSEQ multiplex PCR assay. The entire isolated RNA was reverse transcribed using the High Capacity cDNA Reverse Transcription Kit, and thus expressed TCRB transcripts were sequenced. The clones in this table, taken by TCRdb from immuneACCESS, are in-frame only. Not every clone is retained; where verified, under half of the shortfall comes from an unresolved V gene, and the cause of the rest is unknown. In all, the sample holds about 250,000 clones, and roughly a tenth of those were seen once. The ten largest account for over 0.015% of the sample. Their recognized antigens are unknown. The sequenced sample was naive CD4+ T cells from blood. The sample's cell subset or site label is to be understood as: true naive CD4+ T cells. The receptor source for this set is a man aged 25-45 years with type 1 diabetes.

This clone was seen a few times. The gene calls are TRBV9 and TRBJ2-5, with D possibly TRBD1 on 7 matching bases. V shed 6 bases and J shed 1 base, with 13 bases lying between them. Germline values: CDR1 SGDLS, CDR2 YYNGEE. The CDR3 contains 14 residues. CDR3: CASTSGGFQETQYF. The CDR3 DNA reads TGTGCCAGCACCTCAGGGGGGTTCCAAGAGACCCAGTACTTC.

This clone appeared a few times. V usage is TRBV12-5 and J usage is TRBJ1-6; TRBD1 aligns across 9 bases. CDR3 length equals 14 residues. Trimming took 10 bases from V and 7 from J; bases not matched to a gene: 8. CDR1 is LGHNT, CDR2 FRNRAP, per germline. CDR3: CAIALGQGNSPLHF. The DNA for the CDR3 is TGTGCTATTGCCCTCGGACAGGGGAATTCACCCCTCCACTTT. Using reference TRBV12-5 and TRBJ1-6 for the parts outside the CDR3, the full variable domain is DARVTQTPRHKVTEMGQEVTMRCQPILGHNTVFWYRQTMMQGLELLAYFRNRAPLDDSGMPKDRFSAEMPDATLATLKIQPSEPRDSAVYFCAIALGQGNSPLHFGNGTRLTVT.

This rearrangement joins TRBV6-1 to TRBJ1-1; possible D gene TRBD1, 6 bases. CDR1 and CDR2 (germline): MNHNS, SASEGT. With 2 bases removed from V and 0 bases from J, the gap between germline ends came to 16 bases. The CDR3 extends over 17 amino acids. CDR3 bases: TGTGCCAGCAGTGAACACCGGACAGCTACCATGAACACTGAAGCTTTCTTT. Protein: CASSEHRTATMNTEAFF.

Notes on this clone: This same CDR3 is encoded by further DNA sequences in the sample. V usage is TRBV5-4 and J usage is TRBJ1-6, with TRBD1 matching over 9 bases. In germline, CDR1 is SGHNT, CDR2 YYREEE (reference sequence). The CDR3 is 14 amino acids. J gave up 10 bases and V 1 base, and 3 bases lay outside the gene matches. CDR3 amino acids: CASSLTGGDSPLHF. For the CDR3, the DNA is TGTGCCAGCAGCTTGACAGGGGGCGACTCACCCCTCCACTTT.

This clone was seen a few times. This CDR3 is CASSLTGGPDTQYF. The CDR3 DNA sequence: TGTGCCAGCAGCTTAACGGGGGGGCCGGATACGCAGTATTTT. The chain employs TRBV5-4 and TRBJ2-3, with 8 bases identical to TRBD2. With 2 bases clipped from V and 6 bases from J, the junction kept 5 bases outside the gene matches. The V gene's germline CDR1 is SGHNT and CDR2 YYREEE (reference sequence). The CDR3 has 14 amino acids.